The 32 T cell receptor beta chains in this list originate from one sample, sequenced in a study of T cell responses to AZD1222 COVID-19 vaccine. The method was immunoSEQ multiplex PCR; TCRdb's version includes in-frame clones alone and lacks a portion of them. The table has 180,000 or so clones, roughly 94% seen once. The sequencing here drew on peripheral blood, taken 28 days after the second AZD1222 dose. These receptors were obtained from an adult who received the AZD1222 COVID-19 vaccine.

J is TRBJ1-2 and V is TRBV19; D is possibly TRBD1 (5 bases). The CDR3 is made up of 15 amino acids. CDR1 and CDR2 (germline): LNHDA, SQIVND (reference sequence). Trimming left V 1 base short and J 4 bases short, with 13 bases between. The CDR3 region is CASSIGHRLGYGYTF. The DNA for the CDR3 is TGTGCCAGTAGTATAGGACACAGGCTGGGCTATGGCTACACCTTC. Together with reference TRBV19 and TRBJ1-2, the CDR3 gives the full variable domain: DGGITQSPKYLFRKEGQNVTLSCEQNLNHDAMYWYRQDPGQGLRLIYYSQIVNDFQKGDIAEGYSVSREKKESFPLTVTSAQKNPTAFYLCASSIGHRLGYGYTFGSGTRLTVV.

The chain has TRBV27 and TRBJ2-1; perhaps TRBD2 as D (6 bases). The V and J ends lost 5 bases and 4 bases respectively, with 12 bases between them. Germline V lookup: CDR1 MNHEY, CDR2 SMNVEV (reference sequence). The CDR3 loop spans 14 amino acids. CDR3 amino acids: CASSQRARYNEQFF. CDR3 nucleotides: TGTGCCAGCAGTCAGCGGGCGAGGTACAATGAGCAGTTCTTC.

The chain carries TRBV7-8 and TRBJ1-2; weak D call: TRBD1 (5 bases). V was clipped by 4 bases and J by 7 bases, with 10 bases between them. CDR1 is SGHVS and CDR2 is FQNEAQ in the germline V gene. This CDR3 contains 12 residues. DNA for the CDR3: TGTGCCAGCAGCTCTCTGACAGTTGGCTACACCTTC. This codes for CASSSLTVGYTF.

The chain combines TRBV20-1 with TRBJ2-3; no clear D. The V gene lost 1 base and the J gene lost 9 bases, with 8 bases spanning the gap. This CDR3 is 11 amino acids long. The germline V gene has CDR1 DFQATT and CDR2 SNEGSKA (reference sequence). As DNA, the CDR3 is TGCAGTGCTAGAGTGAGGTTCACGCAGTATTTT. It encodes CSARVRFTQYF.

The V and J genes are TRBV7-2 and TRBJ1-4, with 9 bases lining up with TRBD1. The trim removed 3 bases at V and 10 bases at J, leaving 6 bases unmatched. The germline CDR1 and CDR2 sequences are SGHTA and FQGNSA. The CDR3 consists of 14 residues. CDR3 protein: CASSLGQGFGKLFF. In DNA form, the CDR3 reads TGTGCCAGCAGCTTGGGACAGGGCTTCGGAAAACTGTTTTTT. Combining the CDR3 with reference TRBV7-2 and TRBJ1-4 gives the whole variable domain GAGVSQSPSNKVTEKGKDVELRCDPISGHTALYWYRQSLGQGLEFLIYFQGNSAPDKSGLPSDRFSAERTGGSVSTLTIQRTQQEDSAVYLCASSLGQGFGKLFFGSGTQLSVL.

The rearrangement links TRBV6-2 or TRBV6-3 to TRBJ2-3; D perhaps matches TRBD1 (5 bases). V was shortened by 5 bases and J by 3 bases, with 9 bases between the two germline ends. This CDR3 has 13 residues. CDR1 MNHEY and CDR2 SVGEGT come from the germline V gene. CDR3 in DNA: TGTGCCAGCAGTAGACCAGGGACAGATACGCAGTATTTT. Its translation is CASSRPGTDTQYF.

V is TRBV6-6 and J is TRBJ2-1; a possible D gene is TRBD1 (6 bases). Germline lookup yields CDR1 MNHNY and CDR2 SVGAGI (reference sequence). There are 14 residues in the CDR3. Trimming removed 4 bases from V and 8 bases from J, with 15 bases in between. CDR3 residues: CASSFDRFLDEQFF. The CDR3 DNA is TGTGCCAGCAGTTTTGACAGGTTTTTAGATGAGCAGTTCTTC.

In this sample, this clone turned up once. J is TRBJ2-3 and V is TRBV9; D is unresolved. The ends were cut back, 0 bases at V and 0 bases at J, with 5 bases in the middle. CDR1 is SGDLS and CDR2 is YYNGEE in the germline V gene. The CDR3 runs to 14 residues. For the CDR3, the DNA is TGTGCCAGCAGCGTAGGCCCTAGCACAGATACGCAGTATTTT. Translation: CASSVGPSTDTQYF. Drawing the rest from reference TRBV9 and TRBJ2-3, the complete variable domain is DSGVTQTPKHLITATGQRVTLRCSPRSGDLSVYWYQQSLDQGLQFLIQYYNGEERAKGNILERFSAQQFPDLHSELNLSSLELGDSALYFCASSVGPSTDTQYFGPGTRLTVL.

The CDR3 sequence: CASSRQGTNEKLFF. The CDR3 DNA follows: TGTGCCAGCAGTCGACAGGGAACTAATGAAAAACTGTTTTTT. J is TRBJ1-4 and V is TRBV6-5; TRBD1 matches 7 bases. Trimming took 5 bases from V and 1 from J; bases not matched to a gene: 1. The CDR3 is 14 residues long. Germline V gene sequence: CDR1 MNHEY, CDR2 SVGAGI.

V is TRBV19 and J is TRBJ1-1, with 7 bases that match TRBD1. V shed 9 bases, J shed 5 bases, and the junction held 15 bases outside the gene matches. The CDR3 has 15 amino acids. The germline V gene encodes CDR1 LNHDA and CDR2 SQIVND (reference sequence). DNA of the CDR3: TGTGCCAGCGGGGTACTCAGGGGGATAGGAACTGAAGCTTTCTTT. It specifies CASGVLRGIGTEAFF.

The chain uses TRBV5-1 and TRBJ2-5; possible D gene TRBD2, 6 bases. The CDR3 spans 13 residues. Trimming shortened V by 0 bases and J by 5 bases, and 8 bases separated the two germline ends. Germline loops: CDR1 SGHRS, CDR2 YFSETQ. The CDR3 DNA reads TGCGCCAGCAGCTTGGAGGGGAGGGAGACCCAGTACTTC. This encodes CASSLEGRETQYF.

This clone was seen a few times. The chain is built from TRBV2 and TRBJ1-5, with TRBD1 as a possible D gene (5 bases). Germline V gene data show CDR1 as SNHLY and CDR2 as FYNNEI. The CDR3 is made up of 16 amino acids. Trimming left V 4 bases short and J 1 base short, with 14 bases between. CDR3 residues: CASSGGVGMSNQPQHF. Written as DNA, the CDR3 is TGTGCCAGCAGTGGGGGGGTCGGAATGAGCAATCAGCCCCAGCATTTT.

J is TRBJ1-4 and V is TRBV2; D may be TRBD1 (6 bases). Trimming took off 6 bases at V and 8 bases at J, with 16 bases between the two ends. The CDR3 contains 14 residues. Germline V gene sequence: CDR1 SNHLY, CDR2 FYNNEI. Here the CDR3 reads CASRGGPGREKLFF. As DNA, the CDR3 is TGTGCCAGCAGGGGGGGGCCCGGTCGGGAAAAACTGTTTTTT.

The V and J genes are TRBV28 and TRBJ1-3, with TRBD1 as a possible D gene (5 bases). Germline-derived CDR1 and CDR2 are MDHEN and SYDVKM. The CDR3 covers 15 residues. V was trimmed by 6 bases and J by 0 bases, leaving 12 bases between them. The CDR3 here is CASSSGRISGNTIYF. In nucleotides, the CDR3 is TGTGCCAGCAGCTCGGGACGGATCTCTGGAAACACCATATATTTT.

The chain has TRBV12-5 and TRBJ2-3; no clear D gene. The CDR3 sequence is 14 residues long. Trimming cost V 0 bases and J 3 bases, with 7 bases left between them. Germline CDR1 LGHNT, CDR2 FRNRAP. CDR3 region: CASGLVARTDTQYF. CDR3 in DNA: TGTGCTAGTGGTTTGGTTGCCAGGACAGATACGCAGTATTTT.

The chain joins TRBV12-3 or TRBV12-4 to TRBJ1-2, with 9 bases that match TRBD1. J gave up 4 bases and V 6 bases, and 3 bases lay outside the gene matches. The length of the CDR3 is 13 residues. The CDR3 DNA is TGTGCCAGCAGGGGACAGGGTAGCTATGGCTACACCTTC. Its protein product is CASRGQGSYGYTF.

Concerning this clone: The germline gene is not matched at one end of the junction; a read error may be the cause. The CDR3 coding sequence is TGTGCCAGCGGGGTCCTCCCCGGGACCCTTAACCGTTTT. Amino acids: CASGVLPGTLNRF. The chain is built from TRBV2 and TRBJ1-5; a possible D gene is TRBD1 (5 bases). The CDR3 length is 13 residues. Per germline, CDR1 SNHLY and CDR2 FYNNEI.

This chain links TRBV30 with TRBJ1-4; 9 bases fit TRBD1. Trimming removed 5 bases from V and 0 bases from J; junction bases left unmatched: 10. The CDR3 runs to 17 residues. Germline V CDR1 and CDR2: GTSNPN, SVGIG (reference sequence). The CDR3 reads CAWGRDRVPSTNEKLFF. In DNA, the CDR3 is TGTGCCTGGGGGAGGGACAGGGTGCCCTCAACTAATGAAAAACTGTTTTTT.

This clone was found once. J is TRBJ2-1 and V is TRBV7-9; the match to TRBD2 covers 7 bases. This CDR3 has 17 amino acids. V was clipped by 1 base and J by 4 bases; unmatched bases: 10. In germline, CDR1 is SEHNR, CDR2 FQNEAQ (reference sequence). In DNA, the CDR3 is TGTGCCAGCAGCTTAGGGCGGGGTAGCGGGCAATACAATGAGCAGTTCTTC. It is translated as CASSLGRGSGQYNEQFF.

The chain carries TRBV19 and TRBJ2-1, with a possible D match to TRBD1 (6 bases). CDR3 size: 14 residues. Germline assignment: CDR1 LNHDA and CDR2 SQIVND (reference sequence). The ends were cut back, 4 bases at V and 3 bases at J, with 10 bases in the middle. In DNA form, the CDR3 reads TGTGCCAGTAGTACAGGGGCGCTCTACAATGAGCAGTTCTTC. Protein product: CASSTGALYNEQFF.

The rearrangement links TRBV28 to TRBJ1-2; tentatively, D is TRBD1 (5 bases). Germline CDR1 and CDR2: MDHEN and SYDVKM. CDR3 size: 14 residues. V was shortened by 8 bases and J by 8 bases, with 21 bases between the two germline ends. The CDR3 nucleotides read TGTGCCAGCGAACCTACCAGGGAATTTGAGGGCTACACCTTC. Translated, it gives CASEPTREFEGYTF.

The chain is built from TRBV5-1 and TRBJ1-1, with 7 bases aligning to TRBD1. CDR3 length: 17 residues. V gave up 2 bases and J gave up 4 bases; unmatched junction bases: 14. Germline CDR1 reads SGHRS; CDR2 reads YFSETQ. The CDR3 nucleotides read TGCGCCAGCAGCTTTGGGAGGTTGACAGGGTCCGGCACTGAAGCTTTCTTT. Protein product: CASSFGRLTGSGTEAFF.

V and J are TRBV7-2 and TRBJ2-2; 10 bases align to TRBD2. V lost 4 bases and J lost 6; bases outside the gene matches: 8. Germline values: CDR1 SGHTA, CDR2 FQGNSA. The CDR3 runs to 16 residues. As DNA, the CDR3 is TGTGCCAGCAGCTCATTCGCTAGCGGGGGAGCCGGGGAGCTGTTTTTT. Amino acid sequence: CASSSFASGGAGELFF.

The rearrangement joins TRBV28 to TRBJ2-2; 8 positions agree with TRBD1. Germline loops: CDR1 MDHEN, CDR2 SYDVKM. J gave up 5 bases and V 7 bases, and 6 bases lay outside the gene matches. The CDR3 totals 14 residues. The CDR3 protein is CASKTGVGTGELFF. DNA for the CDR3: TGTGCCAGCAAGACAGGGGTTGGAACCGGGGAGCTGTTTTTT.

This clone has a single count. In DNA form, the CDR3 reads TGTGCCAGCAGCCGGGGGTCCAGACCAGGTTTCTTT. Its translation: CASSRGSRPGFF. V is TRBV7-9 and J is TRBJ1-1; maybe TRBD1 (5 bases). CDR3 length equals 12 residues. V lost 5 bases and J 13 bases, leaving 17 bases between the germline ends. CDR1 is SEHNR and CDR2 is FQNEAQ in the germline V gene (reference sequence).

The chain is built from TRBV5-6 and TRBJ1-2; D is possibly TRBD1 (5 bases). The CDR3 totals 15 residues. Germline CDR1 is SGHDT and CDR2 is YYEEEE. The V end lost 4 bases, the J end lost 2 bases, and 15 bases lay between the germline ends. Here the CDR3 reads CASSPEPGGNYGYTF. As DNA, the CDR3 is TGTGCCAGCAGCCCCGAGCCCGGGGGAAACTATGGCTACACCTTC.

This chain links TRBV5-4 with TRBJ1-1, with D hard to call. Trimming removed 3 bases from V and 0 bases from J, with 15 bases in between. Germline CDR1 is SGHNT and CDR2 is YYREEE (reference sequence). The CDR3 extends over 16 amino acids. CDR3 DNA sequence: TGTGCCAGCAGCTCCCCATACGGAAACATGAACACTGAAGCTTTCTTT. It encodes CASSSPYGNMNTEAFF.

As DNA, the CDR3 is TGTGCCAGCAGTACGGACAGGGACTATGGCTACACCTTC. Translation: CASSTDRDYGYTF. V and J are TRBV6-5 and TRBJ1-2; 8 bases agree with TRBD1. The CDR3 is 13 residues long. Per the germline V gene, CDR1 is MNHEY and CDR2 is SVGAGI. J gave up 3 bases and V 5 bases, and 2 bases lay outside the gene matches.

This CDR3 is CASSFEDFSYEQYF. The CDR3 bases are TGCGCCAGCAGCTTTGAGGATTTCTCCTACGAGCAGTACTTC. This rearrangement joins TRBV5-1 to TRBJ2-7; the D is unclear. Germline lookup yields CDR1 SGHRS and CDR2 YFSETQ. V lost 2 bases and J lost 0, with 9 bases in between. The CDR3 extends over 14 amino acids.

This chain connects TRBV7-9 to TRBJ1-5, with D possibly TRBD1 on 5 matching bases. Germline CDR1 is SEHNR and CDR2 is FQNEAQ (reference sequence). CDR3 length equals 13 residues. Trimming pared 1 base from V and 7 bases from J, leaving 8 bases between. The DNA for the CDR3 is TGTGCCAGCAGCTTAGAACCAGGGCAGCCCCAGCATTTT. Translation gives CASSLEPGQPQHF.

V gene TRBV20-1 combines with J gene TRBJ2-2; 7 bases fit TRBD2. This CDR3 contains 13 residues. From germline, CDR1 is DFQATT and CDR2 SNEGSKA (reference sequence). The V and J ends lost 3 bases and 7 bases, in that order; junction bases with no gene match: 5. The CDR3 DNA follows: TGCAGTGCTAGTACTAGCGATGGCGGGGAGCTGTTTTTT. As protein: CSASTSDGGELFF.

This chain connects TRBV30 to TRBJ1-2; no clear D gene. Germline values: CDR1 GTSNPN, CDR2 SVGIG (reference sequence). This CDR3 has 17 amino acids. V was shortened by 0 bases and J by 1 base, with 18 bases between the two germline ends. For the CDR3, the DNA is TGTGCCTGGAGTGTACTTTCGGCCACCCTTAGTAACTATGGCTACACCTTC. Its translation: CAWSVLSATLSNYGYTF.